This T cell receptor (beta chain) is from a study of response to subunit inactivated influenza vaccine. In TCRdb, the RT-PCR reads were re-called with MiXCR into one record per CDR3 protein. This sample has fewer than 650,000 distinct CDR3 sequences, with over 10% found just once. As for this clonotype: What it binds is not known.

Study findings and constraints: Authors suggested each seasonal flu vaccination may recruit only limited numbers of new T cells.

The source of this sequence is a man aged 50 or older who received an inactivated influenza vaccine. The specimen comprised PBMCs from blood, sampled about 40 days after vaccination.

The CDR3: CAISGGPWGSEMPRYEQYF. The CDR3 DNA sequence: TGTGCCATCAGTGGCGGGCCATGGGGTAGCGAGATGCCCCGGTACGAGCAGTACTTC. The rearrangement uses TRBV10-3 and TRBJ2-7; the D gene is possibly TRBD2 (5 bases). The V gene lost 4 bases and the J gene lost 4 bases, with 29 bases spanning the gap. The CDR3 length is 19 residues. CDR1 is ENHRY and CDR2 is SYGVKD in the germline V gene.